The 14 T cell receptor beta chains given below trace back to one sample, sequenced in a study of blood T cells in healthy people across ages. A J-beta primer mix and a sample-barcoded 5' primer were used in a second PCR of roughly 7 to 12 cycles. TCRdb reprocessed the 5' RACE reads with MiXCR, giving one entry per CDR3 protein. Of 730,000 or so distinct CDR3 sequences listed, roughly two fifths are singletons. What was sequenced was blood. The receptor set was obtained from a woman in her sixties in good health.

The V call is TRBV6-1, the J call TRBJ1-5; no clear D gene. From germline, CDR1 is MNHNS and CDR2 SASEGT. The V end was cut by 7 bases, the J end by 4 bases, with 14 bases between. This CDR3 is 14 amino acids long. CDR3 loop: CASTLGGINQPQHF. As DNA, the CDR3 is TGTGCCAGCACCCTGGGAGGGATAAATCAGCCCCAGCATTTT.

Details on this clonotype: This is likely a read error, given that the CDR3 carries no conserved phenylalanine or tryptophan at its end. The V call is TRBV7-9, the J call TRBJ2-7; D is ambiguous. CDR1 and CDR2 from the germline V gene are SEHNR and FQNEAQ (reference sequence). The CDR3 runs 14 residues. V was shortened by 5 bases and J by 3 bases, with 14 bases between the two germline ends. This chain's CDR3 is CASSPPAEIYEQYY. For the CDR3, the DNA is TGTGCCAGCAGCCCACCTGCAGAAATCTACGAGCAGTACTAC.

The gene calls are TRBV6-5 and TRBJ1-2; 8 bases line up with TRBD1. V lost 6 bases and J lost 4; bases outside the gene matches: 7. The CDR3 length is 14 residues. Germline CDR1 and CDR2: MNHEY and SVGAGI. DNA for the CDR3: TGTGCCAGCAGACCGACTGACAGGGGCTATGGCTACACCTTC. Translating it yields CASRPTDRGYGYTF.

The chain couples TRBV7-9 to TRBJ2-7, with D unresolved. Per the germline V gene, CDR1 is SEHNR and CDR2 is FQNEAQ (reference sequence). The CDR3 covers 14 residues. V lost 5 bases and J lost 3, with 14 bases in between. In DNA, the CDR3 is TGTGCCAGCAGCGTTAGAGGTCTCAGCTACGAGCAGTACTTC. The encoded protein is CASSVRGLSYEQYF.

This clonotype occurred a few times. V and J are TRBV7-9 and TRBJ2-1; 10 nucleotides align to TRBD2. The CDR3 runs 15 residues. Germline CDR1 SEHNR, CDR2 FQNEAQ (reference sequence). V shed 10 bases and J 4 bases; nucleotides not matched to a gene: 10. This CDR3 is CAIITGTSVYNEQFF. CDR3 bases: TGTGCCATCATTACCGGGACTAGCGTATACAATGAGCAGTTCTTC.

CDR3 protein: CASSRGDRGDIEAFF. Written as DNA, the CDR3 is TGTGCCAGCTCACGGGGGGACAGGGGCGACATTGAAGCTTTCTTT. V gene TRBV18 combines with J gene TRBJ1-1, with 10 positions matching TRBD1. The CDR3 runs to 15 residues. Germline assignment: CDR1 KGHSH and CDR2 LQKENI. Germline trimming cut 4 bases from V and 7 bases from J; bases unmatched to any gene: 9. The whole variable domain, remainder taken from reference TRBV18 and TRBJ1-1, is NAGVMQNPRHLVRRRGQEARLRCSPMKGHSHVYWYRQLPEEGLKFMVYLQKENIIDESGMPKERFSAEFPKEGPSILRIQQVVRGDSAAYFCASSRGDRGDIEAFFGQGTRLTVV.

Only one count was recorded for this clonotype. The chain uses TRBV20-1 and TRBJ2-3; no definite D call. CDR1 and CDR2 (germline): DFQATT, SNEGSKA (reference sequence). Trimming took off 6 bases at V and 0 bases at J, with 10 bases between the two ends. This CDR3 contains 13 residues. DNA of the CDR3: TGCAGTGCCCCATCCCTCAGCACAGATACGCAGTATTTT. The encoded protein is CSAPSLSTDTQYF.

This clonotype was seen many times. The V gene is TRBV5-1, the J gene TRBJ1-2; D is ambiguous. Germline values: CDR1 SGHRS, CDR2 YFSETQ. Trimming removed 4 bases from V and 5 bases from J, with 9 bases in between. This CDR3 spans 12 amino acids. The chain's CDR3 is CASSPTEYGYTF. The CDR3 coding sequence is TGCGCCAGCAGCCCGACGGAGTATGGCTACACCTTC.

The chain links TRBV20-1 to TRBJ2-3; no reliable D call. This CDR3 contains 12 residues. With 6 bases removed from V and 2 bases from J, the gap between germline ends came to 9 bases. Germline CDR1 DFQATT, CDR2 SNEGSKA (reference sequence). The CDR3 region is CSAFGNTDTQYF. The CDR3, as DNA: TGCAGTGCCTTTGGGAACACAGATACGCAGTATTTT.

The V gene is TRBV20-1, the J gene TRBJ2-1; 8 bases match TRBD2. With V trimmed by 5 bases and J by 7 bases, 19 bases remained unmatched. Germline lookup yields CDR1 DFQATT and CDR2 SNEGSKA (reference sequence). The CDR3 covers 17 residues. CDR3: CSALAWAGGGKGNEQFF. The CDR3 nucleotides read TGCAGTGCTCTAGCATGGGCTGGCGGGGGGAAGGGTAATGAGCAGTTCTTC.

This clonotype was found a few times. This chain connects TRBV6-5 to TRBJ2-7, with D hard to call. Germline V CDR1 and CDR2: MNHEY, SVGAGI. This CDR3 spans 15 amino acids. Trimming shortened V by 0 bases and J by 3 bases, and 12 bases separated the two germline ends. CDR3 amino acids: CASSYSTSPGYEQYF. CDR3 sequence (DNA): TGTGCCAGCAGTTACTCGACCAGCCCGGGCTACGAGCAGTACTTC.

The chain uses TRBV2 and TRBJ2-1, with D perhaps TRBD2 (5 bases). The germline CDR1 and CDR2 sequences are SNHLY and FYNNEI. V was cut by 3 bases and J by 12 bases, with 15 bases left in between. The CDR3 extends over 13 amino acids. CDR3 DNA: TGTGCCAGCAGTGACGAGGGATCCGGAAGGCAGTTCTTC. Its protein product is CASSDEGSGRQFF. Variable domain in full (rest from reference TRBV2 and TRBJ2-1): EPEVTQTPSHQVTQMGQEVILRCVPISNHLYFYWYRQILGQKVEFLVSFYNNEISEKSEIFDDQFSVERPDGSNFTLKIRSTKLEDSAMYFCASSDEGSGRQFFGPGTRLTVL.

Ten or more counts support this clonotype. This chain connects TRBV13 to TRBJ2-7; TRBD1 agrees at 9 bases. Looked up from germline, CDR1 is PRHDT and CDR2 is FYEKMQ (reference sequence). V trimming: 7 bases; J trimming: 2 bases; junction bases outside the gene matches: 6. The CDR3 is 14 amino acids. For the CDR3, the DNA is TGTGCCAGCACCCCCGGACAGGGGACCTACGAGCAGTACTTC. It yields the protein CASTPGQGTYEQYF.

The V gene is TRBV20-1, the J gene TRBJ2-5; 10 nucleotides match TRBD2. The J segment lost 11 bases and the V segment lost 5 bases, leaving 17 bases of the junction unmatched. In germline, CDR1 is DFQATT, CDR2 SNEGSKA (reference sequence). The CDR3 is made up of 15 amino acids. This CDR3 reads CSACSASGGINEQYF. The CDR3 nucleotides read TGCAGTGCTTGCTCGGCTAGCGGGGGTATAAATGAGCAGTACTTC.